The clone carrying this T cell receptor beta chain turned up a few times. What it recognizes is unknown. This specimen belongs to a study of blood T cells in healthy people across ages. Regarding the study as a whole: Comparison with aged donors showed that long-lived donors had more naive CD4+ cells and higher diversity. Expanded clonotype changes were possibly confounded by unknown donor CMV status.

Next came a second PCR, run for roughly 6 to 11 cycles, which used a sample-barcoded 5' primer along with a J-beta primer mix. Each sample provided no less than 2.5 million CDR3-containing paired-end reads. TCRdb analysed the 5' RACE reads with MiXCR anew, one entry per CDR3 protein. The sample holds hundreds of thousands of distinct CDR3 sequences, under 65% seen once. CDR1 is DFQATT and CDR2 is SNEGSKA in the germline V gene (reference sequence). The CDR3 has 13 residues. The V end was cut by 1 base, the J end by 5 bases, with 11 bases between. The genes are TRBV20-1 and TRBJ2-5, with TRBD2 as a possible D gene (7 bases). The TCR was taken from a man aged 60-69 years in good health. Sequencing was carried out using blood. The CDR3 loop reads CSARVAGAETQYF. As DNA, the CDR3 is TGCAGTGCTAGAGTGGCGGGGGCCGAGACCCAGTACTTC.